One sample yielded the 6 T cell receptor beta chains listed below, sequenced in a study of blood T cell repertoires in COVID-19. Assay used: immunoSEQ multiplex PCR; TCRdb lists only in-frame clones, some missing. The sample lists a few hundred thousand clones; about nine tenths were seen once. The sequenced sample consisted of peripheral blood. These TCRs come from a man aged 45-65 years with active or convalescent COVID-19.

The rearrangement joins TRBV5-1 to TRBJ2-1; 7 bases are a match to TRBD2. Germline assignment: CDR1 SGHRS and CDR2 YFSETQ. J lost 0 bases, V lost 0 bases, and 3 bases had no gene match. There are 16 residues in the CDR3. The CDR3 sequence is CASSLDWTSSYNEQFF. DNA of the CDR3: TGCGCCAGCAGCTTGGACTGGACTAGCTCCTACAATGAGCAGTTCTTC.

V gene TRBV4-1 combines with J gene TRBJ2-1; 11 nucleotides align to TRBD1. The CDR3 extends over 18 amino acids. The germline gives CDR1 MGHRA, CDR2 YSYEKL. V trimming: 0 bases; J trimming: 1 base; junction bases outside the gene matches: 5. CDR3 residues: CASSQDIGTGGSYNEQFF. Written as DNA, the CDR3 is TGCGCCAGCAGCCAAGATATCGGGACAGGGGGATCCTACAATGAGCAGTTCTTC.

This clone was recorded only once. The DNA of the CDR3 is TGTGCCAGCAGCTTTCAAGAGGGCCACGAGCAGTACTTC. Its translation: CASSFQEGHEQYF. The genes are TRBV5-8 and TRBJ2-7; weak D call: TRBD2 (5 bases). CDR1 and CDR2 (germline): SGHTS, YDEGEE. The CDR3 runs to 13 residues. Trimming removed 2 bases from V and 5 bases from J, with 11 bases in between.

This clone occurred a few times. The rearrangement links TRBV3-1 (or the pseudogene TRBV3-2) to TRBJ2-5; 14 bases match TRBD2. The CDR3 is 19 residues long. From germline, CDR1 is LGHDT and CDR2 YNNKEL (reference sequence). The J segment lost 2 bases and the V segment lost 3 bases, leaving 11 bases of the junction unmatched. The CDR3 DNA is TGTGCCAGCAGCCAGCCTAGACTAGCGGGGGGGAGAAGGCAAGAGACCCAGTACTTC. Translation gives CASSQPRLAGGRRQETQYF.

In its sample, this clone was seen a few times. The chain carries TRBV30 and TRBJ2-7; weak D call: TRBD1 (5 bases). The CDR3 has 15 residues. Germline CDR1 is GTSNPN and CDR2 is SVGIG (reference sequence). The germline V and J ends were trimmed by 0 bases and 0 bases, with 12 bases remaining between them. The CDR3 reads CAWSVPDSPSYEQYF. For the CDR3, the DNA is TGTGCCTGGAGTGTACCAGACAGTCCCTCCTACGAGCAGTACTTC.

In this sample, this clone turned up once. The chain recombines TRBV9 with TRBJ2-1, with D possibly TRBD2 on 7 matching bases. Germline V lookup: CDR1 SGDLS, CDR2 YYNGEE. Trimming stripped 2 bases from V and 2 bases from J, with 11 bases between. CDR3 length: 15 residues. The CDR3 sequence: CASSVRGGTYNEQFF. The CDR3 nucleotides read TGTGCCAGCAGCGTTAGGGGGGGAACCTACAATGAGCAGTTCTTC.